The T cell receptor beta chain under discussion was sequenced for a study of blood T cell repertoires in COVID-19. About the study: T cells, B-cell-depleted T cells, or PBMCs supplied cDNA or gDNA.

TCRdb's copy holds only in-frame clones and misses some; the assay was immunoSEQ multiplex PCR. The sample contains approximately 160,000 clones, around 81% of which appear only once. Trimming pared 4 bases from V and 0 bases from J, leaving 11 bases between. This CDR3 has 15 amino acids. Germline values: CDR1 SGHRS, CDR2 YFSETQ. This sequence joins TRBV5-1 and TRBJ1-3, with a weak D call TRBD1 (5 bases). The clonotype was recovered from a man aged 70-80 years who had recovered from COVID-19. Sequenced material: peripheral blood. CDR3 region: CASSPTGDSGNTIYF. The CDR3 nucleotides read TGCGCCAGCAGCCCTACAGGAGACTCTGGAAACACCATATATTTT.